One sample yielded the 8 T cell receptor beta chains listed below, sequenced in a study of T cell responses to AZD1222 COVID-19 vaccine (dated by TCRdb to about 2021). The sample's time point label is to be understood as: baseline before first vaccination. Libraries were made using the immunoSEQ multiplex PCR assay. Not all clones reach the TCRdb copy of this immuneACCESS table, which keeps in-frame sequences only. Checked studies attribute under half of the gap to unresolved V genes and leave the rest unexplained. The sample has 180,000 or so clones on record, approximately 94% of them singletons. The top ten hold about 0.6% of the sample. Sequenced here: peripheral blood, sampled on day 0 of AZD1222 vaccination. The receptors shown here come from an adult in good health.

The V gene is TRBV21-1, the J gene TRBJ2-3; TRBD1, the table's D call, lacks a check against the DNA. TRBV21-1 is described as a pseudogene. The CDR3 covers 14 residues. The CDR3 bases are TGTGCCAGCGGCCGGGACAGGGGGGGAGATACGCAGTATTTT. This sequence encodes CASGRDRGGDTQYF.

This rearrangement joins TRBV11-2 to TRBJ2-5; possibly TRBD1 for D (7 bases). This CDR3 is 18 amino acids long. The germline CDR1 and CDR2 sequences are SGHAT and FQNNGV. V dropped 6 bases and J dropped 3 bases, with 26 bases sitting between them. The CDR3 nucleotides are TGTGCCAGCAGGCCCGGGGGCCTACAGGGGAGGCCAAAAGAGACCCAGTACTTC. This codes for CASRPGGLQGRPKETQYF.

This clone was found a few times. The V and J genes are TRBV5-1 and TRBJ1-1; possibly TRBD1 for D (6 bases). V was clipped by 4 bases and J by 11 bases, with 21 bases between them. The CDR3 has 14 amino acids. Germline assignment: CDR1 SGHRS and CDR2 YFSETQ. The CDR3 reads CASSPGAGVSWAFF. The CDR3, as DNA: TGCGCCAGCAGCCCGGGAGCAGGGGTGAGTTGGGCTTTCTTT. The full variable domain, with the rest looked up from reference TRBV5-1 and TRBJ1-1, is KAGVTQTPRYLIKTRGQQVTLSCSPISGHRSVSWYQQTPGQGLQFLFEYFSETQRNKGNFPGRFSGRQFSNSRSEMNVSTLELGDSALYLCASSPGAGVSWAFFGQGTRLTVV.

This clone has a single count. The CDR3: CASSDLSSSGSSYYEQYF. CDR3 DNA: TGCGCCAGCAGTGATTTATCCTCTAGCGGGAGTTCCTACTACGAGCAGTACTTC. The V call is TRBV10-2, the J call TRBJ2-7, with 10 positions matching TRBD2. With V trimmed by 3 bases and J by 3 bases, 14 bases remained unmatched. The CDR3 totals 18 residues. CDR1 WSHSY and CDR2 SAAADI come from the germline V gene.

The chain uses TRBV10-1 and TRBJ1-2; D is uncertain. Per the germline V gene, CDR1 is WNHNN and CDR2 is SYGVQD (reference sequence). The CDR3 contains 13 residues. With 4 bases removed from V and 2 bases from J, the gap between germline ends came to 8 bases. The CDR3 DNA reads TGCGCCAGCAGTGTGCAGAGAAACTATGGCTACACCTTC. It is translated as CASSVQRNYGYTF.

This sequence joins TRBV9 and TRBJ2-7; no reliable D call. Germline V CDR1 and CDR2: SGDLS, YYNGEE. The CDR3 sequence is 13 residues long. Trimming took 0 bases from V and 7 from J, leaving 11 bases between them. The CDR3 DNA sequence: TGTGCCAGCAGCGTAGTAGGCGGCAGGGAGCAGTACTTC. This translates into CASSVVGGREQYF.

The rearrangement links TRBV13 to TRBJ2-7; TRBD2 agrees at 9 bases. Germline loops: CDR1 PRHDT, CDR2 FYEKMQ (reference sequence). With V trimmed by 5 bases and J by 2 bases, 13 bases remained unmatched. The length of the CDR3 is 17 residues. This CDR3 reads CASSQTPGLALTYEQYF. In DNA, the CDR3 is TGTGCCAGCAGCCAGACTCCCGGACTAGCGTTAACCTACGAGCAGTACTTC. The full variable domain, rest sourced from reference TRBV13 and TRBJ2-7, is AAGVIQSPRHLIKEKRETATLKCYPIPRHDTVYWYQQGPGQDPQFLISFYEKMQSDKGSIPDRFSAQQFSDYHSELNMSSLELGDSALYFCASSQTPGLALTYEQYFGPGTRLTVT.

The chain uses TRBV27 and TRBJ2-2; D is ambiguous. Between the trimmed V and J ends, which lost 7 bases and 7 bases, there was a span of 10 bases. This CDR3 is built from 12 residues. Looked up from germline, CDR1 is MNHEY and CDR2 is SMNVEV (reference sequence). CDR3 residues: CASMAVFGELFF. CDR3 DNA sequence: TGTGCCAGCATGGCCGTATTCGGGGAGCTGTTTTTT.